This record concerns one T cell receptor (beta chain) sequence. Its specificity is unknown. Donors came from a validation cohort of approximately 110 subjects, distinct from the first 666-subject cohort. The table came from immunoSEQ multiplex PCR; TCRdb's copy has only in-frame clones and leaves some out. Among over 150,000 clones, around 85% were seen once, and the ten largest hold 16%. The sample originates from a study of cytomegalovirus exposure and HLA in healthy donors. Study-wide points: Testing in vitro showed a few CMV-associated chains specific for CMV antigens. The classifier was said to identify cytomegalovirus status with high specificity and sensitivity.

Sequencing was done on a sample of PBMCs. The clonotype comes from a man aged 18 to 29 in good health and CMV-seropositive.

The CDR3 loop reads CASSLGGQGIGEQYF. CDR3 sequence (DNA): TGTGCCAGCAGTTTGGGGGGACAGGGGATAGGCGAGCAGTACTTC. The rearrangement links TRBV28 to TRBJ2-7, with TRBD1 identical over 10 bases. V was clipped by 3 bases and J by 6 bases; unmatched bases: 8. This CDR3 comprises 15 residues. The germline V gene encodes CDR1 MDHEN and CDR2 SYDVKM.